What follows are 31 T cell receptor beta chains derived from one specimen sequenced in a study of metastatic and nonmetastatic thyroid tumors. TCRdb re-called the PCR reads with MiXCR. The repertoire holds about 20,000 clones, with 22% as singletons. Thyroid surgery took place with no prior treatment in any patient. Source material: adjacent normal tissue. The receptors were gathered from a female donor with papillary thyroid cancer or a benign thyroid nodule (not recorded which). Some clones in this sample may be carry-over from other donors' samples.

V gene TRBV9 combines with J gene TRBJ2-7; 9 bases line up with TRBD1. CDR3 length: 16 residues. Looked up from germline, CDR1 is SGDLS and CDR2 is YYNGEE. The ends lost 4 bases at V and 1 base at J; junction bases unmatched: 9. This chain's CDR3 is CASSPRAGTGSYEQYF. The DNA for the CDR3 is TGTGCCAGCAGCCCGCGCGCCGGGACAGGGTCCTACGAGCAGTACTTC.

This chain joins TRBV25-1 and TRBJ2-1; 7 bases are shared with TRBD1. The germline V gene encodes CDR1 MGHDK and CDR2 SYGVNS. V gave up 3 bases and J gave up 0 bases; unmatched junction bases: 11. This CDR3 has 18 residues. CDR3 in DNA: TGTGCCAGCAGTGACGTCAGGGCAGGGGGAATCTCCTACAATGAGCAGTTCTTC. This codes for CASSDVRAGGISYNEQFF. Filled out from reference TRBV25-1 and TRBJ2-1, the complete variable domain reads EADIYQTPRYLVIGTGKKITLECSQTMGHDKMYWYQQDPGMELHLIHYSYGVNSTEKGDLSSESTVSRIRTEHFPLTLESARPSHTSQYLCASSDVRAGGISYNEQFFGPGTRLTVL.

The CDR3 nucleotides are TGTGCCAGTAGTATAAGGGCACGGAACACTGAAGCTTTCTTT. Encoded protein: CASSIRARNTEAFF. The chain recombines TRBV19 with TRBJ1-1, with D unresolved. The CDR3 totals 14 residues. Trimming cost V 2 bases and J 1 base, with 8 bases left between them. Germline CDR1 reads LNHDA; CDR2 reads SQIVND (reference sequence).

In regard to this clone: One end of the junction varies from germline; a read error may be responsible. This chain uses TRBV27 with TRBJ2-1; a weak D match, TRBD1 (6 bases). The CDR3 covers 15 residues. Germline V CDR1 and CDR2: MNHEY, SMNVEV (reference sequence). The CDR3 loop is CASSSPGHAYIEQFF. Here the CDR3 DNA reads TGTGCCAGCAGCTCTCCGGGACATGCATACATTGAGCAATTCTTC.

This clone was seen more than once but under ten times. The CDR3 bases are TGTGCCAGCGGGGCCTACTATGGCTACACCTTC. Its translation is CASGAYYGYTF. The genes are TRBV2 and TRBJ1-2; tentatively, D is TRBD1 (5 bases). The CDR3 totals 11 residues. The ends were cut back, 8 bases at V and 3 bases at J, with 7 bases in the middle. Germline V gene lookup returns CDR1 SNHLY and CDR2 FYNNEI.

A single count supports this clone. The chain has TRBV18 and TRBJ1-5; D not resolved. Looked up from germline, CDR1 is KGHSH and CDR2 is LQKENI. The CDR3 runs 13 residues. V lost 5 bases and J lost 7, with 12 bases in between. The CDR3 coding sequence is TGTGCCAGCTCAATTGGGCGGGGACAGCCCCAGCATTTT. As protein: CASSIGRGQPQHF.

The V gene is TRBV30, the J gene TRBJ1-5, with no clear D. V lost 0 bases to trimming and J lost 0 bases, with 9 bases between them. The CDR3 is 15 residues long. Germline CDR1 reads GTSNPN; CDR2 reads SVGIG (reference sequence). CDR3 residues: CAWSVGGHSNQPQHF. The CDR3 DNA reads TGTGCCTGGAGTGTGGGAGGCCATAGCAATCAGCCCCAGCATTTT.

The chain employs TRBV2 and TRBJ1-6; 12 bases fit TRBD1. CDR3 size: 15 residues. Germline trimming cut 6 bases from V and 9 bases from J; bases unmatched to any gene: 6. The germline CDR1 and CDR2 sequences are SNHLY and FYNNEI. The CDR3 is CASSSGTGGSSPLHF. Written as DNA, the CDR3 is TGTGCCAGCAGCTCCGGGACAGGGGGCTCTTCACCCCTCCACTTT.

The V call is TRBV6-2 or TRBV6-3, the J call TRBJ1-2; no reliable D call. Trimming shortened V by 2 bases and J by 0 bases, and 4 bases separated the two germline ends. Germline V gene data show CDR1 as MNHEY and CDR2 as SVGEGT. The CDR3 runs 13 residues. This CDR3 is CASSYQTNYGYTF. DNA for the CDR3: TGTGCCAGCAGTTACCAGACTAACTATGGCTACACCTTC.

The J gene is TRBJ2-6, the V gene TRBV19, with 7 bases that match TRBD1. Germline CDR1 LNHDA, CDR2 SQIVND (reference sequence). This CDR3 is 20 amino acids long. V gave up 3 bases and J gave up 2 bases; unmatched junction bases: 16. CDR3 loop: CASSILGQTPVGAGANVLTF. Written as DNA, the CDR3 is TGTGCCAGTAGTATCCTGGGACAGACTCCCGTGGGGGCTGGGGCCAACGTCCTGACTTTC.

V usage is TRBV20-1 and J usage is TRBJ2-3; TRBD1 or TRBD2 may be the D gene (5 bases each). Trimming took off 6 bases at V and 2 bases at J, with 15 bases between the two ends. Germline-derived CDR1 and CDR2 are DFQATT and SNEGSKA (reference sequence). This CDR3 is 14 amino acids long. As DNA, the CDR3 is TGCAGTGCCCCCGGGGACGGATACACAGATACGCAGTATTTT. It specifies CSAPGDGYTDTQYF.

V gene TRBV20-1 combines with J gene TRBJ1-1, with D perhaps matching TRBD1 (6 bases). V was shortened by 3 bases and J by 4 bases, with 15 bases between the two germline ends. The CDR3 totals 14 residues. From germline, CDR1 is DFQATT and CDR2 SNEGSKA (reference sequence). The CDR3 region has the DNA TGCAGTGCTAGTTTGGGGGGGCCGGGCACTGAAGCTTTCTTT. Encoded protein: CSASLGGPGTEAFF.

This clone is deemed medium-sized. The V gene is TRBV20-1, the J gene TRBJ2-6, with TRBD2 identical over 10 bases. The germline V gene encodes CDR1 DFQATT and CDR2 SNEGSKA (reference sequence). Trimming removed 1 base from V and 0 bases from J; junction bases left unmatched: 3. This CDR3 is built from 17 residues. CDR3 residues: CSARVAGGGSGANVLTF. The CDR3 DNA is TGCAGTGCTAGAGTAGCGGGGGGAGGCTCTGGGGCCAACGTCCTGACTTTC.

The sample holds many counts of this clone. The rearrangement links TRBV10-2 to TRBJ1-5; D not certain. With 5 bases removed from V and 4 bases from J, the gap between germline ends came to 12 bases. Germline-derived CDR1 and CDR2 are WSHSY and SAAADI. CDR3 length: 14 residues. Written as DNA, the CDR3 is TGCGCCAGCAGTCCGGGATTCCTTAATCAGCCCCAGCATTTT. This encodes CASSPGFLNQPQHF.

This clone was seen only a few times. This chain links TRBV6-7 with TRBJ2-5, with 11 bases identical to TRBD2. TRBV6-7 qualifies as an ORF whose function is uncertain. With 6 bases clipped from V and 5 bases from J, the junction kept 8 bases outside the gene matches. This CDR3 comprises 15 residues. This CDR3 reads CASRVLAGEVETQYF. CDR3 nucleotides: TGTGCCAGCAGAGTACTAGCGGGAGAGGTGGAGACCCAGTACTTC.

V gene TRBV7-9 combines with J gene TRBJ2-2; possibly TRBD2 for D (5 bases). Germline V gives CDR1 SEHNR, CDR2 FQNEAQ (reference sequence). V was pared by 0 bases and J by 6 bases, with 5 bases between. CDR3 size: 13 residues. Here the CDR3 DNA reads TGTGCCAGCAGCTTAGCGGGAGCCGGGGAGCTGTTTTTT. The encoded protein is CASSLAGAGELFF.

DNA for the CDR3: TGTGCCAGTAGTGGCGGGGTGTATGGCTACACCTTC. It encodes CASSGGVYGYTF. This chain connects TRBV19 to TRBJ1-2; D is unresolved. This CDR3 has 12 amino acids. The germline gives CDR1 LNHDA, CDR2 SQIVND (reference sequence). V gave up 5 bases and J gave up 5 bases, with 9 bases separating them.

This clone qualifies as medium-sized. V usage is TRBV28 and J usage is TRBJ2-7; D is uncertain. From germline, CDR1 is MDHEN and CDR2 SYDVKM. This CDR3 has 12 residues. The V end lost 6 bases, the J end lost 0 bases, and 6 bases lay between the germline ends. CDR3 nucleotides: TGTGCCAGCAGCTCGAGCTCCTACGAGCAGTACTTC. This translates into CASSSSSYEQYF. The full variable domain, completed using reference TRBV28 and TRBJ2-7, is DVKVTQSSRYLVKRTGEKVFLECVQDMDHENMFWYRQDPGLGLRLIYFSYDVKMKEKGDIPEGYSVSREKKERFSLILESASTNQTSMYLCASSSSSYEQYFGPGTRLTVT.

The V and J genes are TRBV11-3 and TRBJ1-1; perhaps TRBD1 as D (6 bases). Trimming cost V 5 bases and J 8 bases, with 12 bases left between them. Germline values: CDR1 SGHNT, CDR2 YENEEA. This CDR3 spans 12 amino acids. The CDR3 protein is CASSARTGEAFF. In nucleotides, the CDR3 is TGTGCCAGCAGCGCCCGAACAGGGGAAGCTTTCTTT.

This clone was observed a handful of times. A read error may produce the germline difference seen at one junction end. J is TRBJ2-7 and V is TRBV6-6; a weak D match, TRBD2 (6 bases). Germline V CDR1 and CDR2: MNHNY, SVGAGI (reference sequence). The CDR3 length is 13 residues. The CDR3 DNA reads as TGTGCCAGCAGTTACGATAGCTCGGGGGAGCGGTACTTC. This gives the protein CASSYDSSGERYF.

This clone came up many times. The CDR3 region has the DNA TGTGCCAGCAGCCGCGCGGAGGCGAACACAGATACGCAGTATTTT. This codes for CASSRAEANTDTQYF. The rearrangement joins TRBV7-2 to TRBJ2-3, with D maybe TRBD2 (5 bases). The CDR3 runs 15 residues. With 5 bases removed from V and 2 bases from J, the gap between germline ends came to 14 bases. Germline V gene data show CDR1 as SGHTA and CDR2 as FQGNSA.

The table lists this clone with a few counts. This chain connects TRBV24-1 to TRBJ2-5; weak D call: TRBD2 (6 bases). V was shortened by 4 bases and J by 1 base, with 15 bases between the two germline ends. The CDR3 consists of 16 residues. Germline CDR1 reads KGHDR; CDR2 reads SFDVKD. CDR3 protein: CATSEGGTGIQETQYF. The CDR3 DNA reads TGTGCCACCAGTGAGGGGGGTACAGGAATCCAAGAGACCCAGTACTTC.

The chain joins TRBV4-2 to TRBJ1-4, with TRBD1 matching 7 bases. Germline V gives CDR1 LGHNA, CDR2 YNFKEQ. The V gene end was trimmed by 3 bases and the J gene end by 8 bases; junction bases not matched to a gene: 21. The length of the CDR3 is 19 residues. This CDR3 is CASSHAETGVGSGGEKLFF. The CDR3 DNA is TGTGCCAGCAGCCATGCTGAAACAGGGGTAGGTTCGGGCGGAGAAAAACTGTTTTTT.

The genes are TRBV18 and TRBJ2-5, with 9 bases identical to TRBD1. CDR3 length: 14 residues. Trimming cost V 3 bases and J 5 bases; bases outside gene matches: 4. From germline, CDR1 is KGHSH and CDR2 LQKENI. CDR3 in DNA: TGTGCCAGCTCACCGCGGGACAGGGAGGAGACCCAGTACTTC. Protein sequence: CASSPRDREETQYF.

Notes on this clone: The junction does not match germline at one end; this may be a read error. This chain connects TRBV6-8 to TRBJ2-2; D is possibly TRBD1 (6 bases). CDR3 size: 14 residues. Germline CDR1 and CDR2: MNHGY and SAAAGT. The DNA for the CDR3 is TGCGCCAGCAGAACCTCACAGGGAACCGGGGAGCTGTTTTTT. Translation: CASRTSQGTGELFF.

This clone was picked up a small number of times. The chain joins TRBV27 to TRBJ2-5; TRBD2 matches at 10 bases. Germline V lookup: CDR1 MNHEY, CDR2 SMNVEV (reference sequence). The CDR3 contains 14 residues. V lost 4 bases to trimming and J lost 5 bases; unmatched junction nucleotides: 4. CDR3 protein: CASSWASGSETQYF. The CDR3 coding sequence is TGTGCCAGCAGTTGGGCTAGCGGGAGTGAGACCCAGTACTTC.

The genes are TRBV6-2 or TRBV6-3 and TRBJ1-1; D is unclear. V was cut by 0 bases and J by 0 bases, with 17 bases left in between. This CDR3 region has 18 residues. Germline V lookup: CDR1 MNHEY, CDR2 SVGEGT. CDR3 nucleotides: TGTGCCAGCAGTTACTCGGTGGTTACAGTCGAGGTGAACACTGAAGCTTTCTTT. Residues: CASSYSVVTVEVNTEAFF.

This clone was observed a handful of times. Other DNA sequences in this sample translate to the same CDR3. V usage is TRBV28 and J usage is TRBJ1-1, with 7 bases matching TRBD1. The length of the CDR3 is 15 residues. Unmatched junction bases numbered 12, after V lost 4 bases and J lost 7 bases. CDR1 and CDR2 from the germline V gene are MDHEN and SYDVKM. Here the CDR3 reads CASSSPALRQGEAFF. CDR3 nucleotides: TGTGCCAGCAGTTCCCCTGCTCTGAGACAGGGTGAAGCTTTCTTT. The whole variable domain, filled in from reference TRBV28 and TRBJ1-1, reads DVKVTQSSRYLVKRTGEKVFLECVQDMDHENMFWYRQDPGLGLRLIYFSYDVKMKEKGDIPEGYSVSREKKERFSLILESASTNQTSMYLCASSSPALRQGEAFFGQGTRLTVV.

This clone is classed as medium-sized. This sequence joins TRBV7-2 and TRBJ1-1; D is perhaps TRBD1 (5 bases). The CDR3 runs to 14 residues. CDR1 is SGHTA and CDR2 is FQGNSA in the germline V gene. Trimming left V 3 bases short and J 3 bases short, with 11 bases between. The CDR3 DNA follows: TGTGCCAGCAGCTTCGAGGGGTGGGACACTGAAGCTTTCTTT. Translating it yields CASSFEGWDTEAFF. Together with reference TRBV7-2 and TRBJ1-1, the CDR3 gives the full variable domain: GAGVSQSPSNKVTEKGKDVELRCDPISGHTALYWYRQSLGQGLEFLIYFQGNSAPDKSGLPSDRFSAERTGGSVSTLTIQRTQQEDSAVYLCASSFEGWDTEAFFGQGTRLTVV.

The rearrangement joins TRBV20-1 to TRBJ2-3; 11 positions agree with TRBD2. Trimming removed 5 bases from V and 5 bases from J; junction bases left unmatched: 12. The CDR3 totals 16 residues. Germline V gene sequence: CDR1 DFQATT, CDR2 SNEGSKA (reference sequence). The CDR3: CSASKIAGGYGDTQYF. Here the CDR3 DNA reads TGCAGTGCTTCTAAAATAGCGGGGGGGTATGGAGATACGCAGTATTTT.

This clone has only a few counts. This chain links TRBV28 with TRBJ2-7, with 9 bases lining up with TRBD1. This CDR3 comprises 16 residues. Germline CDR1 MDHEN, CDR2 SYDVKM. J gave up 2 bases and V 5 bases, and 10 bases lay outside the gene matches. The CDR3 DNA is TGTGCCAGCAGTCCCGGGACAGGGACATCCCCCTACGAGCAGTACTTC. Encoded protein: CASSPGTGTSPYEQYF.